Sequencing of this T cell receptor (beta chain) was carried out in a study of OX40 agonist ivuxolimab in advanced cancers. The wider study: Therapy given before enrollment (anti-PD-1, anti-PD-L1 or anti-CTLA-4) was allowed, and approximately 40% had some.

Study results and limitations: There were, on average, more expanded clones in CD8+ T cells than in CD4+.

To note about this clone: Its specificity is unknown.

The germline V gene has CDR1 LGHNA and CDR2 YSLEER. With 6 bases removed from V and 2 bases from J, the gap between germline ends came to 13 bases. This CDR3 spans 15 amino acids. This table comes from immunoSEQ multiplex PCR, and its TCRdb copy is limited to in-frame clones, with some not included. The sample shows about 85,000 clones, 80% to 90% of them seen only once. The TCR was taken from an adult with an advanced solid tumor such as melanoma, head and neck, liver or kidney cancer. This chain links TRBV4-3 with TRBJ2-2; D might be TRBD1 (5 bases). Sequences were derived from CD4+ or CD8+ T cells sorted from blood, sampled in a trial of the OX40 agonist ivuxolimab. DNA for the CDR3: TGCGCCAGCAGTCATAGGGGAAGAAACACCGGGGAGCTGTTTTTT. Its protein product is CASSHRGRNTGELFF.